This T cell receptor beta chain is drawn from a study of blood T cell repertoires in COVID-19. Source study methods: Amplifying reference gene primers gave estimates of nucleated cell counts. Some clones are missing from TCRdb's copy, which holds only in-frame ones; the method was immunoSEQ multiplex PCR. V and J calls and clone size are those listed in that table; D and trimming were worked out from the DNA. The repertoire has 350,000 to 450,000 clones, approximately 81% of them found once; the top ten carry 3% to 4.5%. This clone was counted only a few times. The CDR3 is made up of 14 amino acids. Germline V gene sequence: CDR1 SNHLY, CDR2 FYNNEI. V trimming: 8 bases; J trimming: 4 bases; junction bases outside the gene matches: 7.

The rearrangement uses TRBV2 and TRBJ1-4; TRBD1 matches at 7 bases. Sequenced: peripheral blood. The receptor's source is a woman between 18 and 30 years old with acute or convalescent COVID-19. As DNA, the CDR3 is TGTGCCAGCCGACCGGGACAGAATAATGAAAAACTGTTTTTT. This gives the protein CASRPGQNNEKLFF.